This T cell receptor beta chain was found in a study of CXCR3-negative and CXCR3-positive naive CD8 T cells. UMI-labeled 5' RACE TRB cDNA libraries were prepared from the cells. From the 5' RACE reads, TCRdb lists one entry per CDR3 protein and no DNA. Its table lists 100,000 to 150,000 distinct CDR3 sequences. CDR1 is DFQATT and CDR2 is SNEGSKA in the germline V gene (reference sequence). CDR3 length: 14 residues. A CD45RO-CCR7+CD27+CD95- phenotype identified naive CD8+ T cells. Findings and limits, study-wide: For CXCR3-positive naive cells, TRB CDR3s were more hydrophobic than those of CXCR3-negative naive cells. Naive cells used TRBV-TRBJ genes in much the same way whether CXCR3-negative or CXCR3-positive; memory cells did not.

As to this clonotype: Its target is not known.

The chain uses TRBV20-1 and TRBJ2-1; TCRdb's D gene call, TRBD2, goes unchecked for lack of DNA. The sequenced material came from naive CXCR3+ CD8+ T cells from blood. This sample's subset: CD45RO-CCR7+CD27+CD95- naive CD8+ T cells expressing CXCR3 (TNR3+). The TCR comes from a human donor in good health. Some clones in this sample may be carry-over from other donors' samples. The CDR3 loop is CSARVAGGYNEQFF.